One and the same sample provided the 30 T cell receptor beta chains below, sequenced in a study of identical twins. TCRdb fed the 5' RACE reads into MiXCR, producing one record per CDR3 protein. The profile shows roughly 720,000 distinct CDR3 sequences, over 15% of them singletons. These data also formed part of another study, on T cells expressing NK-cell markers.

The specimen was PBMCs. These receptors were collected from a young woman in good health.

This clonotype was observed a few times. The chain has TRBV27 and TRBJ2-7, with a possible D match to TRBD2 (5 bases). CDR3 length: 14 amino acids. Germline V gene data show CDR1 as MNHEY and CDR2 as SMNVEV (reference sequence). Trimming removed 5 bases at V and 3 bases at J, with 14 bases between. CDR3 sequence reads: CASSNAGNHYEQYF. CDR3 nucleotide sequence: TGTGCCAGCAGTAACGCCGGGAACCACTACGAGCAGTACTTC.

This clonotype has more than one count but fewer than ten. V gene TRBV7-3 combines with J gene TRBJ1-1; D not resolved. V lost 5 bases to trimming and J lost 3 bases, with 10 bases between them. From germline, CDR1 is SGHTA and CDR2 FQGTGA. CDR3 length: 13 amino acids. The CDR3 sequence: CASSRGIDTEAFF. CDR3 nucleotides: TGTGCCAGCAGCCGAGGGATAGACACTGAAGCTTTCTTT. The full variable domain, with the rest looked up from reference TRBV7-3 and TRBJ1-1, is GAGVSQTPSNKVTEKGKYVELRCDPISGHTALYWYRQSLGQGPEFLIYFQGTGAADDSGLPNDRFFAVRPEGSVSTLKIQRTERGDSAVYLCASSRGIDTEAFFGQGTRLTVV.

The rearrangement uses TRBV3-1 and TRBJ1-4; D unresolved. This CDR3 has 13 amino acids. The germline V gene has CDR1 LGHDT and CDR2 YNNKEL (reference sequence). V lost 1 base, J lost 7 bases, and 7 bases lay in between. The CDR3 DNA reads TGTGCCAGCAGCCAAGCTTCGATTGAAAAACTGTTTTTT. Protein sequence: CASSQASIEKLFF.

CDR3 amino acids: CSATTWDSPETQYF. In DNA form, the CDR3 reads TGCAGTGCGACTACCTGGGATTCCCCAGAGACCCAGTACTTC. The V gene is TRBV20-1, the J gene TRBJ2-5; possibly TRBD2 for D (5 bases). The CDR3 runs to 14 residues. V was shortened by 6 bases and J by 4 bases, with 18 bases between the two germline ends. In germline, CDR1 is DFQATT, CDR2 SNEGSKA (reference sequence).

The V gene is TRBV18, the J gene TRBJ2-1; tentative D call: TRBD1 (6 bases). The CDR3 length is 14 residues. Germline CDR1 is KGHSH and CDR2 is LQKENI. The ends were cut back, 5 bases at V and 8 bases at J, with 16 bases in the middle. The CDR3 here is CASSGSAGVDEQFF. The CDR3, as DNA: TGTGCCAGCTCAGGCAGCGCAGGGGTGGATGAGCAGTTCTTC.

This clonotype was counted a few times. CDR3 sequence: CASSQGPPNTGELFF. CDR3 bases: TGTGCCAGCTCACAGGGGCCCCCGAACACCGGGGAGCTGTTTTTT. J is TRBJ2-2 and V is TRBV18, with D perhaps TRBD1 (5 bases). The germline gives CDR1 KGHSH, CDR2 LQKENI. The CDR3 extends over 15 amino acids. Trimming left V 4 bases short and J 0 bases short, with 9 bases between.

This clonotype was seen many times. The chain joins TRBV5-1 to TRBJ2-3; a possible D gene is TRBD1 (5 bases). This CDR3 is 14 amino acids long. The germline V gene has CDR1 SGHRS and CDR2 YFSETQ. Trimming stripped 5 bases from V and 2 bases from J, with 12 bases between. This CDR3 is CASRVQELTDTQYF. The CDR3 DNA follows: TGCGCCAGCAGGGTACAGGAGCTCACAGATACGCAGTATTTT.

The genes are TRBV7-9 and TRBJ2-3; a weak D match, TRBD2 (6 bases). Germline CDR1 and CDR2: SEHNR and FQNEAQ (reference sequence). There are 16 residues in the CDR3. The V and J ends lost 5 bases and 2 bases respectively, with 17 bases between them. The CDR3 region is CASSTLATYYTDTQYF. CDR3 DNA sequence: TGTGCCAGCAGCACTCTAGCGACCTACTACACAGATACGCAGTATTTT.

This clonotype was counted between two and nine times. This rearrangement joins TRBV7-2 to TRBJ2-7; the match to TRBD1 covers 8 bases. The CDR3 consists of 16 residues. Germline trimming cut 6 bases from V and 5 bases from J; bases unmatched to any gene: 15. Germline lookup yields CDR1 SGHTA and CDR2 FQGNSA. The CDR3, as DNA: TGTGCCAGCAGACATACGGACAGGGTGGTTCTAAACGAGCAGTACTTC. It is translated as CASRHTDRVVLNEQYF.

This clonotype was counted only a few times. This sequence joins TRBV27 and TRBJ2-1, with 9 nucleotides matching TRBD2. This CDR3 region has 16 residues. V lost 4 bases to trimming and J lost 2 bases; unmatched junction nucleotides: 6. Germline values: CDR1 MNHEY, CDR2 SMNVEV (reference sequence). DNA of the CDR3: TGTGCCAGCAGTTCGGCTATAGCGGGAGCCTACAATGAGCAGTTCTTC. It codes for CASSSAIAGAYNEQFF.

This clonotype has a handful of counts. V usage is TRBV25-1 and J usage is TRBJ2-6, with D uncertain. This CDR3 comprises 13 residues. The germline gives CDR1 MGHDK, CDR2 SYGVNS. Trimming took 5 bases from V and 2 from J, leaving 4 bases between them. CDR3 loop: CASSKAGANVLTF. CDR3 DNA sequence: TGTGCCAGCAGTAAGGCTGGGGCCAACGTCCTGACTTTC.

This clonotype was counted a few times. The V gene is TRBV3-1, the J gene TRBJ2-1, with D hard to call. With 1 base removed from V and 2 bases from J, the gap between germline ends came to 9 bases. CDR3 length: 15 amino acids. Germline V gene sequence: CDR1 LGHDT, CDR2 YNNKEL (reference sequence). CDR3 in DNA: TGTGCCAGCAGCCAAGGTCTAGGGACCTACAATGAGCAGTTCTTC. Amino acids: CASSQGLGTYNEQFF.

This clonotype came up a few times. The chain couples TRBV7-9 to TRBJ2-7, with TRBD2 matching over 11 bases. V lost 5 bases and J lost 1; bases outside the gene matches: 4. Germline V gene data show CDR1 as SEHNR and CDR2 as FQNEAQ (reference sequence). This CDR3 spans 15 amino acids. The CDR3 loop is CASSPTSGDSYEQYF. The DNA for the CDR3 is TGTGCCAGCAGCCCGACTAGCGGGGATTCCTACGAGCAGTACTTC.

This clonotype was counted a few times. CDR3 residues: CATSDFRTRGTDTQYF. As DNA, the CDR3 is TGTGCCACCAGTGATTTCAGGACACGGGGCACAGATACGCAGTATTTT. The chain employs TRBV24-1 and TRBJ2-3, with a tentative D call TRBD1 (5 bases). Per the germline V gene, CDR1 is KGHDR and CDR2 is SFDVKD. The CDR3 has 16 amino acids. The V and J ends lost 1 base and 1 base respectively, with 11 bases between them.

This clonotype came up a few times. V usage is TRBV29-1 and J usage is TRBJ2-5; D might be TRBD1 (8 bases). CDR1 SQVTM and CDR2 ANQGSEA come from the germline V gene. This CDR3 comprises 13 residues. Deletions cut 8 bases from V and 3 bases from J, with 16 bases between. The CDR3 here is CSSRTGREETQYF. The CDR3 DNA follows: TGCAGCTCCCGGACAGGGAGGGAAGAGACCCAGTACTTC.

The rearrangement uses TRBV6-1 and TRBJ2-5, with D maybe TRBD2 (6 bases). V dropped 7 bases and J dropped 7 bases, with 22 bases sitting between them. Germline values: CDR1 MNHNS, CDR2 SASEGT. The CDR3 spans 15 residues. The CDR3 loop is CASKAGLRKMGTQYF. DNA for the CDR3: TGTGCCAGCAAAGCGGGCCTCCGAAAAATGGGGACCCAGTACTTC.

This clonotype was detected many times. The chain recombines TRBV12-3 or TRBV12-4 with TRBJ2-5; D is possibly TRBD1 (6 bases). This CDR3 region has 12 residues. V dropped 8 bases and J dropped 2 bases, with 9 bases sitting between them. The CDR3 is CASGQPQETQYF. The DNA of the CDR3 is TGTGCCAGCGGACAGCCTCAAGAGACCCAGTACTTC.

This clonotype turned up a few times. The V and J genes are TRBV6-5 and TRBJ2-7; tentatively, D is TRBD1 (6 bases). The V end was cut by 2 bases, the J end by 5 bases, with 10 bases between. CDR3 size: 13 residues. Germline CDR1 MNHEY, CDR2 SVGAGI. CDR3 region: CASSYNQGNEQYF. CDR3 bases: TGTGCCAGCAGTTACAATCAGGGGAACGAGCAGTACTTC.

In DNA, the CDR3 is TGTGCCAGCAGACTTAGCGGGGGAGGCTACAATGAGCAGTTCTTC. This codes for CASRLSGGGYNEQFF. V gene TRBV6-1 combines with J gene TRBJ2-1; TRBD2 aligns across 9 bases. This CDR3 spans 15 amino acids. Trimming took 6 bases from V and 3 from J; bases not matched to a gene: 6. In germline, CDR1 is MNHNS, CDR2 SASEGT.

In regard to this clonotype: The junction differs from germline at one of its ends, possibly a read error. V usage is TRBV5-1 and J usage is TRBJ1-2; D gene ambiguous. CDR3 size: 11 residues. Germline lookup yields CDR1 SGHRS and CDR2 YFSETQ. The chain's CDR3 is CASSWANSIVF. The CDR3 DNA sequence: TGCGCCAGCAGCTGGGCAAATTCTATCGTCTTC.

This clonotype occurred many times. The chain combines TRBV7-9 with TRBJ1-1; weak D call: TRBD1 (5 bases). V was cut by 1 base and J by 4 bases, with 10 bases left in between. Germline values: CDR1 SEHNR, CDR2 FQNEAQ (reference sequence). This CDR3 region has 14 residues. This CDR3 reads CASSLGGSGTEAFF. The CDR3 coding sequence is TGTGCCAGCAGCTTAGGGGGGAGTGGCACTGAAGCTTTCTTT.

CDR3: CASSLQVSGELFF. The DNA for the CDR3 is TGTGCCAGCAGCTTACAGGTCTCCGGGGAGCTGTTTTTT. The chain carries TRBV7-2 and TRBJ2-2; D gene ambiguous. V was pared by 2 bases and J by 6 bases, with 7 bases between. Germline V lookup: CDR1 SGHTA, CDR2 FQGNSA. The CDR3 runs 13 residues.

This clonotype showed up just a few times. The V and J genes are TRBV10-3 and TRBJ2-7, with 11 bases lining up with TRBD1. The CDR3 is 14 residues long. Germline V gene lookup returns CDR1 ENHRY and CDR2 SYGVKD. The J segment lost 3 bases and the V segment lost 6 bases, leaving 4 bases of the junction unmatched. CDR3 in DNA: TGTGCCATCAGCCCGGGACAGGGGGACTACGAGCAGTACTTC. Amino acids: CAISPGQGDYEQYF.

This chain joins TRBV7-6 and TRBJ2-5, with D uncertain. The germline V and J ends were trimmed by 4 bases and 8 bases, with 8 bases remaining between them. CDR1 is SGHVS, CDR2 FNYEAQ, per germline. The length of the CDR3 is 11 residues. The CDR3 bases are TGTGCCAGCAGCTCCGTAAGCACCCAGTACTTC. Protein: CASSSVSTQYF.

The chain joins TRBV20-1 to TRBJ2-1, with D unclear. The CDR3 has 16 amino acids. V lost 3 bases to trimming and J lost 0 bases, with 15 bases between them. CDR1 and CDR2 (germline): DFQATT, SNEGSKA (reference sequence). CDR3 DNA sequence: TGCAGTGCTAGGGCCACGTTGGGTAACTCCTACAATGAGCAGTTCTTC. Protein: CSARATLGNSYNEQFF.

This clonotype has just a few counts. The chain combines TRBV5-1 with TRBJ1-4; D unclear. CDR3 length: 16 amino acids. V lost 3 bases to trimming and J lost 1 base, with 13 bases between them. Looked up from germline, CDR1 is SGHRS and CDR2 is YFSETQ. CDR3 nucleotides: TGCGCCAGCAGCTCAACTTCGGGAGGAACTAATGAAAAACTGTTTTTT. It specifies CASSSTSGGTNEKLFF.

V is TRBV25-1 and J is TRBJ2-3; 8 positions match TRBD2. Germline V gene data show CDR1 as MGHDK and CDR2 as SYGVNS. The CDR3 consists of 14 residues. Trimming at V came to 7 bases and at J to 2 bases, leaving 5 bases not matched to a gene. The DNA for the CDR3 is TGTGCCAGCACCCCAGCGGGAGTCACAGATACGCAGTATTTT. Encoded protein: CASTPAGVTDTQYF. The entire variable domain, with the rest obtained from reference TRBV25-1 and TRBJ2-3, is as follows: EADIYQTPRYLVIGTGKKITLECSQTMGHDKMYWYQQDPGMELHLIHYSYGVNSTEKGDLSSESTVSRIRTEHFPLTLESARPSHTSQYLCASTPAGVTDTQYFGPGTRLTVL.

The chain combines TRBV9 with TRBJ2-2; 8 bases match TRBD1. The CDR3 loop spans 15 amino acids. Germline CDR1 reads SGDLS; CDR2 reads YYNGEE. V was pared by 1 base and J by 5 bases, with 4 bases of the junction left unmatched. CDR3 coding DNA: TGTGCCAGCAGCGTACAGACAGGGGAGACCGGGGAGCTGTTTTTT. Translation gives CASSVQTGETGELFF. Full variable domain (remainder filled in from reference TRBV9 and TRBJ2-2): DSGVTQTPKHLITATGQRVTLRCSPRSGDLSVYWYQQSLDQGLQFLIQYYNGEERAKGNILERFSAQQFPDLHSELNLSSLELGDSALYFCASSVQTGETGELFFGEGSRLTVL.

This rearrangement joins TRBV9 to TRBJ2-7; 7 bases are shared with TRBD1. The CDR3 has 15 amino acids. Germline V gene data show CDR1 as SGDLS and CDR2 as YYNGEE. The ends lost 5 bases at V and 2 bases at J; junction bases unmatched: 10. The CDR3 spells CASRTLTGAPYEQYF. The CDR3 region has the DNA TGTGCCAGCAGGACTCTAACAGGGGCCCCCTACGAGCAGTACTTC.

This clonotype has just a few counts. CDR3 in amino acids: CATSPGRVLEEQYF. In nucleotides, the CDR3 is TGTGCCACCAGCCCCGGTCGGGTCCTAGAAGAGCAGTACTTC. The chain has TRBV15 and TRBJ2-7; D is uncertain. The V end lost 5 bases, the J end lost 7 bases, and 18 bases lay between the germline ends. Germline CDR1 LNHNV, CDR2 YYDKDF (reference sequence). This CDR3 contains 14 residues.